By sample share, the clone carrying this T cell receptor (beta chain) is medium-sized. This record comes from a study of blood T cell repertoires in COVID-19. The CDR3 consists of 13 residues. Germline V lookup: CDR1 SGHTS, CDR2 YDEGEE. Trimming took 5 bases from V and 4 from J, leaving 12 bases between them. Sequencing used immunoSEQ multiplex PCR; TCRdb keeps in-frame clones, though not all of them. This sample yields about 21,000 clones, of which over 65% are seen a single time; 6.1% belongs to the top ten. The sequencing sample was made of peripheral blood. This receptor was taken from a human donor in a cohort sampled during active COVID-19. V usage is TRBV5-8 and J usage is TRBJ1-1; TRBD1 is a possible D gene (5 bases). The CDR3 sequence: CASRPGGSTEAFF. The CDR3 DNA sequence: TGTGCCAGCAGACCGGGGGGGAGCACTGAAGCTTTCTTT.